Listed below are T cell receptor beta chains from one sample, sequenced in a study of radiation and T cells in renal cell carcinoma. Here immunoSEQ multiplex PCR was the method, and the copy in TCRdb shows in-frame clones only, minus some. Here the sample spans about 140,000 clones, roughly 80% being singletons. Sample: blood, taken from a patient whose treatment included radiotherapy and nephrectomy. These receptor sequences come from a woman aged 45-65 years with renal cell carcinoma. The CDR3 runs from the conserved cysteine through the conserved F or W. Fields, in order: clone size, J gene, V gene, D gene, CDR3 protein, CDR3 DNA. D genes are given only for firm matches. Clone size is shown for a subset of rows, as once, few, many or a class of expanded clone.

size: once
J: TRBJ1-6
V: TRBV27
D: NA
CDR3: CASSLGTGSSPLHF
DNA: TGTGCCAGCAGTTTAGGTACGGGAAGCTCACCCCTCCACTTT

size: once
J: TRBJ2-1
V: TRBV6-1
D: TRBD1
CDR3: CASKYWDSSYNEQFF
DNA: TGTGCCAGCAAGTACTGGGACAGCTCCTACAATGAGCAGTTCTTC

size: few
J: TRBJ2-2
V: TRBV10-1
D: NA
CDR3: CASTNDYTGELFF
DNA: TGCGCCAGCACCAACGATTACACCGGGGAGCTGTTTTTT

size: NA
J: TRBJ2-5
V: TRBV5-1
D: NA
CDR3: CASREGAGETQYF
DNA: TGCGCCAGCAGGGAGGGGGCAGGAGAGACCCAGTACTTC

size: NA
J: TRBJ1-1
V: TRBV30
D: NA
CDR3: CAWSTGAKDEAFF
DNA: TGTGCCTGGAGTACGGGCGCGAAGGATGAAGCTTTCTTT

size: NA
J: TRBJ2-1
V: TRBV29-1
D: TRBD2
CDR3: CSAPSGVYHNEQFF
DNA: TGCAGCGCCCCTAGCGGGGTTTACCACAATGAGCAGTTCTTC

size: NA
J: TRBJ2-1
V: TRBV29-1
D: NA
CDR3: CSVGRADEQFF
DNA: TGCAGCGTTGGCAGGGCCGATGAGCAGTTCTTC

size: few
J: TRBJ1-1
V: TRBV25-1
D: NA
CDR3: CASSGMGAFF
DNA: TGTGCCAGCAGTGGGATGGGGGCTTTCTTT

size: once
J: TRBJ1-6
V: TRBV19
D: TRBD1
CDR3: CASNWNRQGASLHF
DNA: TGTGCCAGCAACTGGAACCGACAGGGGGCTTCCCTCCACTTT

size: NA
J: TRBJ2-1
V: TRBV9
D: TRBD2
CDR3: CASSVAASGSSYNEQFF
DNA: TGTGCCAGCAGCGTAGCGGCTAGCGGAAGCTCCTACAATGAGCAGTTCTTC

size: NA
J: TRBJ2-1
V: TRBV19
D: NA
CDR3: CASAWGTGSYNEQFF
DNA: TGTGCCAGTGCTTGGGGGACCGGCTCCTACAATGAGCAGTTCTTC

size: NA
J: TRBJ1-2
V: TRBV5-6
D: TRBD1
CDR3: CASSDRGNYGYTF
DNA: TGTGCCAGCAGCGACAGGGGAAACTATGGCTACACCTTC

size: once
J: TRBJ2-2
V: TRBV5-1
D: NA
CDR3: CASSPGRAGSGELFF
DNA: TGCGCCAGCAGCCCGGGACGAGCAGGGTCCGGGGAGCTGTTTTTT

size: few
J: TRBJ1-5
V: TRBV6-1
D: NA
CDR3: CASSLPAQPQHF
DNA: TGTGCCAGCAGCCTTCCGGCTCAGCCCCAGCATTTT

size: once
J: TRBJ1-2
V: TRBV30
D: NA
CDR3: CAWSELWSDKTNYGYTF
DNA: TGTGCCTGGAGTGAGTTATGGTCCGATAAAACTAACTATGGCTACACCTTC

size: NA
J: TRBJ1-5
V: TRBV28
D: NA
CDR3: CASSLGRQPQHF
DNA: TGTGCCAGCAGTTTAGGTCGGCAGCCCCAGCATTTT

size: NA
J: TRBJ1-2
V: TRBV28
D: TRBD1
CDR3: CASSLGLQGAIYGYTF
DNA: TGTGCCAGCAGCCTCGGCCTACAGGGGGCCATCTATGGCTACACCTTC

size: NA
J: TRBJ1-2
V: TRBV19
D: TRBD1
CDR3: CASSPDRGPGYGYTF
DNA: TGTGCCAGTAGTCCAGACAGGGGGCCGGGCTATGGCTACACCTTC

size: NA
J: TRBJ2-1
V: TRBV19
D: TRBD2
CDR3: CASSASGRGYNEQFF
DNA: TGTGCCAGTAGTGCGAGCGGGAGGGGTTACAATGAGCAGTTCTTC

size: NA
J: TRBJ1-1
V: TRBV9
D: NA
CDR3: CASSAQTVNTEAFF
DNA: TGTGCCAGCAGCGCCCAGACAGTAAACACTGAAGCTTTCTTT

size: NA
J: TRBJ1-5
V: TRBV6-5
D: TRBD1
CDR3: CASSYGTGGNQPQHF
DNA: TGTGCCAGCAGTTACGGGACAGGGGGGAATCAGCCCCAGCATTTT

size: NA
J: TRBJ2-3
V: TRBV28
D: NA
CDR3: CASSLDVGLLTDTQYF
DNA: TGTGCCAGCAGTCTAGACGTTGGGCTCTTAACAGATACGCAGTATTTT

size: NA
J: TRBJ2-1
V: TRBV2
D: NA
CDR3: CASSWARNEQFF
DNA: TGTGCCAGCAGCTGGGCCCGGAATGAGCAGTTCTTC

size: NA
J: TRBJ1-2
V: TRBV30
D: NA
CDR3: CAWSHFSAGRDGYTF
DNA: TGTGCCTGGAGCCACTTTTCGGCAGGGCGGGATGGCTACACCTTC

size: NA
J: TRBJ2-3
V: TRBV5-6
D: NA
CDR3: CASSFRGTDTQYF
DNA: TGTGCCAGCAGCTTCCGTGGGACAGATACGCAGTATTTT

size: once
J: TRBJ2-1
V: TRBV15
D: NA
CDR3: CATSRGAGKTEQFF
DNA: TGTGCCACCAGCAGAGGGGCAGGGAAGACTGAGCAGTTCTTC

size: NA
J: TRBJ1-5
V: TRBV4-1
D: TRBD1
CDR3: CASSQETGASTGGNQPQHF
DNA: TGCGCCAGCAGCCAGGAGACAGGGGCCTCAACAGGGGGCAATCAGCCCCAGCATTTT

size: NA
J: TRBJ1-5
V: TRBV6-5
D: NA
CDR3: CASSSDTSNQPQHF
DNA: TGTGCCAGCAGCTCAGACACGAGCAATCAGCCCCAGCATTTT

size: many
J: TRBJ1-1
V: TRBV7-8
D: TRBD1
CDR3: CASSSVGTGDTEAFF
DNA: TGTGCCAGCAGCTCCGTAGGGACAGGGGACACTGAAGCTTTCTTT

size: NA
J: TRBJ1-2
V: TRBV5-5
D: TRBD1
CDR3: CASSWDRSNYGYTF
DNA: TGTGCCAGCAGCTGGGACAGAAGCAACTATGGCTACACCTTC

size: NA
J: TRBJ2-1
V: TRBV7-2
D: NA
CDR3: CASSLGRGYNEQFF
DNA: TGTGCCAGCAGCTTAGGTAGGGGGTACAATGAGCAGTTCTTC

size: NA
J: TRBJ2-5
V: TRBV28
D: TRBD2
CDR3: CASRARTSGIPETQYF
DNA: TGTGCCAGCAGGGCCAGGACTAGCGGGATTCCAGAGACCCAGTACTTC

size: NA
J: TRBJ1-2
V: TRBV7-2
D: NA
CDR3: CASSAPGRSYGYTF
DNA: TGTGCCAGCAGCGCCCCGGGGCGCAGCTATGGCTACACCTTC

size: NA
J: TRBJ2-2
V: TRBV6-6
D: NA
CDR3: CASMRTGELFF
DNA: TGTGCCAGCATGAGGACCGGGGAGCTGTTTTTT

size: NA
J: TRBJ1-4
V: TRBV6-5
D: NA
CDR3: CASSWQRTAFNEKLFF
DNA: TGTGCCAGCAGTTGGCAGAGGACAGCTTTTAATGAAAAACTGTTTTTT

size: NA
J: TRBJ2-5
V: TRBV5-1
D: TRBD2
CDR3: CASSLLAGLQETQYF
DNA: TGCGCCAGCAGCCTATTAGCGGGGCTCCAAGAGACCCAGTACTTC

size: NA
J: TRBJ2-7
V: TRBV4-3
D: NA
CDR3: CASSQESGPPYEQYF
DNA: TGCGCCAGCAGCCAAGAAAGCGGGCCCCCCTACGAGCAGTACTTC

size: NA
J: TRBJ1-1
V: TRBV7-8
D: TRBD1
CDR3: CASSFYRDRGGTEAFF
DNA: TGTGCCAGCAGCTTTTACCGGGACAGGGGAGGCACTGAAGCTTTCTTT

size: NA
J: TRBJ2-7
V: TRBV2
D: NA
CDR3: CASHGGPTYEQYF
DNA: TGTGCCAGCCATGGAGGGCCTACCTACGAGCAGTACTTC

size: NA
J: TRBJ1-4
V: TRBV5-1
D: NA
CDR3: CASSLGAGMNEKLFF
DNA: TGCGCCAGCAGCTTGGGGGCAGGGATGAATGAAAAACTGTTTTTT

size: NA
J: TRBJ1-2
V: TRBV9
D: TRBD1
CDR3: CASSPRTGGLDGYTF
DNA: TGTGCCAGCAGCCCTCGGACAGGGGGCCTGGACGGCTACACCTTC

size: NA
J: TRBJ2-5
V: TRBV11-2
D: NA
CDR3: CASSFLPGEETQYF
DNA: TGTGCCAGCAGCTTTCTTCCGGGGGAAGAGACCCAGTACTTC

size: NA
J: TRBJ2-5
V: TRBV2
D: NA
CDR3: CASSEEETQYF
DNA: TGTGCCAGCAGTGAGGAAGAGACCCAGTACTTC

size: few
J: TRBJ2-3
V: TRBV29-1
D: TRBD2
CDR3: CSVGGATQYF
DNA: TGCAGCGTCGGGGGGGCTACGCAGTATTTT

size: NA
J: TRBJ2-6
V: TRBV10-1
D: NA
CDR3: CASSSSGANVLTF
DNA: TGCGCCAGCAGTTCCTCTGGGGCCAACGTCCTGACTTTC

size: once
J: TRBJ1-1
V: TRBV4-1
D: NA
CDR3: CASSQVGQGPEAFF
DNA: TGCGCCAGCAGCCAAGTAGGGCAGGGACCTGAAGCTTTCTTT

size: NA
J: TRBJ2-3
V: TRBV19
D: NA
CDR3: CASTPPGESTDTQYF
DNA: TGTGCCAGCACCCCTCCGGGGGAGAGCACAGATACGCAGTATTTT

size: once
J: TRBJ2-4
V: TRBV27
D: TRBD1
CDR3: CASSPPLTGQWTKNIQYF
DNA: TGTGCCAGCAGTCCCCCGTTGACAGGGCAGTGGACCAAAAACATTCAGTACTTC

size: NA
J: TRBJ1-2
V: TRBV5-1
D: TRBD1
CDR3: CASSNGQGNYGYTF
DNA: TGCGCCAGCAGCAACGGACAGGGGAACTATGGCTACACCTTC

size: NA
J: TRBJ2-7
V: TRBV6-5
D: NA
CDR3: CSTAESISYEQYF
DNA: TGTTCAACAGCGGAATCAATCTCCTACGAGCAGTACTTC

size: NA
J: TRBJ1-1
V: TRBV5-1
D: NA
CDR3: CASSLGGREHTEAFF
DNA: TGCGCCAGCAGCTTAGGCGGCAGGGAGCACACTGAAGCTTTCTTT

size: NA
J: TRBJ2-1
V: TRBV30
D: TRBD1
CDR3: CAWSDRTGGFRFEQFF
DNA: TGTGCCTGGAGTGATCGGACAGGGGGATTTCGTTTTGAGCAGTTCTTC